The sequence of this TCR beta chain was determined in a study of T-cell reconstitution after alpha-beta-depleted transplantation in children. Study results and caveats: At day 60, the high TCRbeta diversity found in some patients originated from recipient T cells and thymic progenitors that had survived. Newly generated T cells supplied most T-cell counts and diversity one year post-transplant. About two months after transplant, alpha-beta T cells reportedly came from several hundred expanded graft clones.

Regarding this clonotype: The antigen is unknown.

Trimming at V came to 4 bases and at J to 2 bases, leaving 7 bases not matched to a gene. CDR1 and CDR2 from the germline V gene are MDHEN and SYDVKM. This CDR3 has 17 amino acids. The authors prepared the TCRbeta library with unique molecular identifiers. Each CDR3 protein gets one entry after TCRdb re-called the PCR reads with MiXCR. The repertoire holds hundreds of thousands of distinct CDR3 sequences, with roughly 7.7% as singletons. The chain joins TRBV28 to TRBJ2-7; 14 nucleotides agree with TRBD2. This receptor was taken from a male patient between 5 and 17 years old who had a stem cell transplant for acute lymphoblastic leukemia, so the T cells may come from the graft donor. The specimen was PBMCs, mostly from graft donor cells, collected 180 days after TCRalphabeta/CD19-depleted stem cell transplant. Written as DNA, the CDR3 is TGTGCCAGCAGTTCTGGACTAGCGGGAGGCCCGACCTACGAGCAGTACTTC. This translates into CASSSGLAGGPTYEQYF.